This TCR beta chain appears in the sequencing data of a study of T cells in Graves' hyperthyroidism and ophthalmopathy. General study findings and limits: Most thyroid clonotypes with frequency above 0.001 were detected in blood. The model's output predicted ophthalmopathy at a median of roughly 6.9 months prior to onset. Stable hyperthyroidism was separated from ophthalmopathy by a model based on 13 V-J features.

Researchers took RNA transcripts and amplified the TCR beta CDR3 regions from them. An initial round of RT-PCR targeting the TCR CDR3 relied on the HTBI primer set. TCRdb re-called the multiplex PCR reads with MiXCR, one entry per CDR3 protein. Of a few hundred thousand distinct CDR3 sequences in the sample, approximately 44% were seen once. V was pared by 7 bases and J by 7 bases, with 9 bases of the junction left unmatched. Germline V CDR1 and CDR2: SGHTA, FQGNSA. The CDR3 sequence is 14 residues long. In its sample, this clonotype was seen once. Its antigen is still unknown. This chain uses TRBV7-2 with TRBJ2-7, with TRBD2 matching 11 bases. Sequenced material: peripheral blood or thyroid tissue (not recorded which). The clonotype originates from an adult woman with Graves' disease, either hyperthyroidism or ophthalmopathy (not recorded which). The CDR3 DNA reads as TGTGCCAGCACCTATAGCGGGGGGGGAAGGGAGCAGTACTTC. It translates to CASTYSGGGREQYF. The complete variable domain, with remaining parts taken from reference TRBV7-2 and TRBJ2-7, reads GAGVSQSPSNKVTEKGKDVELRCDPISGHTALYWYRQSLGQGLEFLIYFQGNSAPDKSGLPSDRFSAERTGGSVSTLTIQRTQQEDSAVYLCASTYSGGGREQYFGPGTRLTVT.